These T cell receptor beta chains were read from a single sample in a study of blood T cell repertoires in COVID-19. Generated by immunoSEQ multiplex PCR, the TCRdb table keeps only in-frame clones and is missing some. The sample comprises fewer than 350,000 clones, 86% of which are singletons, and about an eighth rests with the top ten. The sequencing input was peripheral blood. The receptors were sampled from a woman in her seventies with COVID-19, enrolled during active disease. CDR3s include the opening cysteine and the closing phenylalanine or tryptophan. D genes are given only for firm matches. Clone size is stated in some rows and not others, as once, few, many or a class when expanded.

v_gene	abundance	j_gene	d_gene	CDR3nt	CDR3aa
TRBV19	once	TRBJ1-3	TRBD1	TGTGCCAGTAGTGGGACAGACGGAAACACCATATATTTT	CASSGTDGNTIYF
TRBV27	-	TRBJ2-6	TRBD1	TGTGCCAGCAGTTCCGACAGGGATGGGGCCAACGTCCTGACTTTC	CASSSDRDGANVLTF
TRBV28	-	TRBJ2-7	-	TGTGCCAGCAGTCTTACTGGCTACGAGCAGTACTTC	CASSLTGYEQYF
TRBV11-3	-	TRBJ2-1	TRBD1	TGTGCCAGCAGCCCACGGACAGGGAAGAATGAGCAGTTCTTC	CASSPRTGKNEQFF
TRBV28	-	TRBJ1-1	TRBD1	TGTGCCAGCAGTTCTCAAAGGGCAGGGGGCGCTGAAGCTTTCTTT	CASSSQRAGGAEAFF
TRBV6-6	-	TRBJ1-2	-	TGTGCCAGCAGTTACCGGCCGGAGATGGCCCTCTATGGCTACACCTTC	CASSYRPEMALYGYTF
TRBV28	-	TRBJ2-7	TRBD1	TGTGCCAGCAGTAACCCGGGACAGAGGGAGCAGTACTTC	CASSNPGQREQYF
TRBV10-1	-	TRBJ1-1	-	TGCGCCAGCAGTGGGCAGGGCGCCACTGAAGCTTTCTTT	CASSGQGATEAFF
TRBV5-1	once	TRBJ2-7	TRBD1	TGCGCCAGCATGAGAGGGGACAGGTATCAAGAGCAGTACTTC	CASMRGDRYQEQYF
TRBV6-2/TRBV6-3	once	TRBJ1-2	-	TGTGCCAGCAGTTACGTTTGGCTAGACTATGGCTACACCTTC	CASSYVWLDYGYTF
TRBV27	-	TRBJ2-2	-	TGTGCCAGCAGTTTCTATGGCGGGGAGCTGTTTTTT	CASSFYGGELFF
TRBV29-1	-	TRBJ2-3	TRBD2	TGCAGCGTTCTTGGACTAGCGGGGGGGCCAGATACGCAGTATTTT	CSVLGLAGGPDTQYF
TRBV24-1	few	TRBJ2-5	TRBD1	TGTGCCACCAGTGAACAGGGGAAAGAGACCCAGTACTTC	CATSEQGKETQYF
TRBV7-3	-	TRBJ1-1	-	TGTGCCAGCAGCTTAGAGGGCGGAGGCACTGAAGCTTTCTTT	CASSLEGGGTEAFF
TRBV5-1	-	TRBJ2-7	-	TGCGCCAGCAGTTTTAATGGCCCGCCCTTAGAGCAGTACTTC	CASSFNGPPLEQYF
TRBV5-1	-	TRBJ1-1	-	TGCGCCAGCAGCTTGCGAAGGGAGTACACTGAAGCTTTCTTT	CASSLRREYTEAFF
TRBV13	-	TRBJ1-1	TRBD1	TGTGCCAGCAGCCCCCTAAGAGACAGGGGGTCGGGTGCTTTCTTT	CASSPLRDRGSGAFF
TRBV24-1	-	TRBJ1-1	-	TGTGCCACCATAGCTTCCCACGATCGAACTATTGAAGCTTTCTTT	CATIASHDRTIEAFF
TRBV12-3/TRBV12-4	-	TRBJ2-7	-	TGTGCCAGCAGCCGGGGGGCCGAGCAGTACTTC	CASSRGAEQYF
TRBV20-1	-	TRBJ2-6	-	TGCAGTGCTAGTCGTGCGGGGGCCAACGTCCTGACTTTC	CSASRAGANVLTF
TRBV5-1	-	TRBJ1-5	-	TGCGCCAGCAGCTTGACGGCGGGCAATCAGCCCCAGCATTTT	CASSLTAGNQPQHF
TRBV7-8	once	TRBJ1-1	-	TGTGCCAGCAGTCCCAATCCAGGACTCACTGAAGCTTTCTTT	CASSPNPGLTEAFF
TRBV27	-	TRBJ2-5	TRBD1	TGTGCCAGCAGTTCCGCGACAGGGGGCCGGGAGACCCAGTACTTC	CASSSATGGRETQYF
TRBV4-3	-	TRBJ2-5	-	TGCGCCAGCAGCCAAGTGGTCGCGGAGACCCAGTACTTC	CASSQVVAETQYF
TRBV25-1	-	TRBJ2-7	TRBD1	TGTGCCAGCAGTGAATTTACAGGGGCTTCTTACGAGCAGTACTTC	CASSEFTGASYEQYF
TRBV5-6	-	TRBJ1-6	-	TGTGCCAGCAGCTTTTCTGGACAGAGCTCCTATAATTCACCCCTCCACTTT	CASSFSGQSSYNSPLHF
TRBV29-1	-	TRBJ2-2	-	TGCAGCGTACCGCGGGTGAACACCGGGGAGCTGTTTTTT	CSVPRVNTGELFF
TRBV5-1	few	TRBJ2-1	-	TGCGCCAGCAGCGGGAACAGGGACAATGAGCAGTTCTTC	CASSGNRDNEQFF
TRBV11-3	-	TRBJ2-1	TRBD1	TGTGCCAGCAGCTTCGGACAGGGGGCACGCTACAATGAGCAGTTCTTC	CASSFGQGARYNEQFF
TRBV2	-	TRBJ1-5	TRBD1	TGTGCCAGCAGTGAATCAGGGGGAGGACAGCCCCAGCATTTT	CASSESGGGQPQHF
TRBV18	-	TRBJ2-1	-	TGTGCCAGCTCACCTCAGGTCGGCAATGAGCAGTTCTTC	CASSPQVGNEQFF
TRBV25-1	-	TRBJ1-2	-	TGTGCCAGCAGTGACCATGCCAGGGTTAAAGGCTACACCTTC	CASSDHARVKGYTF
TRBV18	-	TRBJ1-3	TRBD1	TGTGCCAGCTCTCCCAGGACAGGGGGGAACGGAAACACCATATATTTT	CASSPRTGGNGNTIYF
TRBV27	-	TRBJ1-1	-	TGTGCCAGCAGTGGACAGTTGAACACTGAAGCTTTCTTT	CASSGQLNTEAFF
TRBV5-6	once	TRBJ2-6	-	TGTGCCAGCTTAGAGAGCTCTGGGGCCAACGTCCTGACTTTC	CASLESSGANVLTF
TRBV19	-	TRBJ1-6	TRBD1	TGTGCCAGTAGTTTTCCCTCTAACAGGGGATTGACACCCCTCCACTTT	CASSFPSNRGLTPLHF